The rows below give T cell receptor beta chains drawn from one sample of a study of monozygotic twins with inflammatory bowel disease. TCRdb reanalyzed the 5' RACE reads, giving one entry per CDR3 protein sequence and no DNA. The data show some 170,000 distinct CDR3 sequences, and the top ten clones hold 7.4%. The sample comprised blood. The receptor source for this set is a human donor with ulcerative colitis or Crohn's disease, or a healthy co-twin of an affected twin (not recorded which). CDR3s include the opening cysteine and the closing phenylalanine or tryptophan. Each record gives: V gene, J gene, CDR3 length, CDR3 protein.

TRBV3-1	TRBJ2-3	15	CASSQETGVPDTQYF
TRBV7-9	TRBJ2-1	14	CASSLDAGYNEQFF
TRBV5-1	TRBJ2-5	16	CASSLRGLTLGETQYF
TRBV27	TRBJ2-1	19	CASSPRFPGQGSPYNEQFF
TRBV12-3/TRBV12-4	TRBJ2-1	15	CASSLEGQAMSEQFF
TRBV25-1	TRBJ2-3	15	CASSYSRDRADTQYF
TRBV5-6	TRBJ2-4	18	CASSFPSGGALAKNIQYF
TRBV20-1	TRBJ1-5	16	CSARYRGPLSNQPQHF
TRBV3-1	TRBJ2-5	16	CASSHQAGGPQETQYF
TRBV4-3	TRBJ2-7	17	CASSQGVWAPPGLEQYF